What follows are 18 T cell receptor beta chains derived from one specimen sequenced in a study of shared clonotypes between healthy human individuals. Generated by immunoSEQ multiplex PCR, the TCRdb table keeps only in-frame clones and is missing some. The repertoire holds over a million clones, with 98% as singletons. Sequenced sample: naive CD4+ T cells sorted from blood. Specified subset: CD45RA+ positively selected. These receptors all come from a man aged 30 to 45 in good health.

The rearrangement links TRBV19 to TRBJ1-5, with D unclear. V shed 6 bases and J shed 0 bases, with 21 bases lying between them. In germline, CDR1 is LNHDA, CDR2 SQIVND (reference sequence). The CDR3 runs to 18 residues. The CDR3 here is CASSRSGPNSNSNQPQHF. DNA for the CDR3: TGTGCCAGTAGCCGGTCTGGCCCCAACTCCAATAGCAATCAGCCCCAGCATTTT. Full variable domain (outside the CDR3, taken from reference TRBV19 and TRBJ1-5): DGGITQSPKYLFRKEGQNVTLSCEQNLNHDAMYWYRQDPGQGLRLIYYSQIVNDFQKGDIAEGYSVSREKKESFPLTVTSAQKNPTAFYLCASSRSGPNSNSNQPQHFGDGTRLSIL.

V and J are TRBV6-1 and TRBJ1-5; TRBD1 is a possible D gene (6 bases). The CDR3 contains 15 residues. Trimming stripped 3 bases from V and 7 bases from J, with 16 bases between. Germline V gene data show CDR1 as MNHNS and CDR2 as SASEGT. The CDR3 sequence is CASSDGRQGWQPQHF. The CDR3 DNA follows: TGTGCCAGCAGTGATGGTCGGCAGGGGTGGCAGCCCCAGCATTTT.

The rearrangement uses TRBV19 and TRBJ2-5; 7 nucleotides line up with TRBD2. Germline CDR1 is LNHDA and CDR2 is SQIVND (reference sequence). This CDR3 is built from 14 residues. The ends lost 4 bases at V and 4 bases at J; junction bases unmatched: 6. The CDR3 bases are TGTGCCAGTAGTAGGAGCGGGGTGCCAGAGACCCAGTACTTC. This translates into CASSRSGVPETQYF.

This rearrangement joins TRBV15 to TRBJ2-7; D may be TRBD1 (6 bases). Germline V lookup: CDR1 LNHNV, CDR2 YYDKDF (reference sequence). Trimming took off 5 bases at V and 2 bases at J, with 13 bases between the two ends. The CDR3 length is 14 residues. The CDR3 is CATSLRQAPYEQYF. DNA for the CDR3: TGTGCCACCAGCTTAAGACAGGCCCCCTACGAGCAGTACTTC.

V is TRBV19 and J is TRBJ1-1, with D possibly matching TRBD1 (6 bases). Trimming left V 5 bases short and J 0 bases short, with 19 bases between. The CDR3 totals 17 residues. From germline, CDR1 is LNHDA and CDR2 SQIVND (reference sequence). The CDR3 region has the DNA TGTGCCAGTAGTCGCAGGCGACAGGCCTCGATGAACACTGAAGCTTTCTTT. It codes for CASSRRRQASMNTEAFF.

The chain couples TRBV5-1 to TRBJ2-3; TRBD2 agrees at 15 bases. Germline lookup yields CDR1 SGHRS and CDR2 YFSETQ. This CDR3 has 18 amino acids. After removal of 5 bases from V and 3 bases from J, the junction contained 10 bases not matched to a gene. The DNA of the CDR3 is TGCGCCAGCAGTTCGGGACTAGCGGGAGGAGGACAGACAGATACGCAGTATTTT. It specifies CASSSGLAGGGQTDTQYF.

This sequence joins TRBV5-1 and TRBJ2-7, with D perhaps TRBD1 (5 bases). From germline, CDR1 is SGHRS and CDR2 YFSETQ. V lost 2 bases and J lost 4, with 16 bases in between. The CDR3 contains 15 residues. The CDR3 is CASSLPGPAGYEQYF. The DNA for the CDR3 is TGCGCCAGCAGCTTACCGGGTCCAGCAGGGTACGAGCAGTACTTC.

As to this clone: Within the sample, other DNA sequences also encode this same CDR3. The V gene is TRBV5-1, the J gene TRBJ2-3; D not certain. Trimming shortened V by 2 bases and J by 2 bases, and 9 bases separated the two germline ends. Per germline, CDR1 SGHRS and CDR2 YFSETQ. This CDR3 comprises 14 residues. For the CDR3, the DNA is TGCGCCAGCAGCTTAGAGACATCCACAGATACGCAGTATTTT. It yields the protein CASSLETSTDTQYF.

V and J are TRBV5-1 and TRBJ2-1; D is possibly TRBD2 (6 bases). The CDR3 is 15 residues long. Germline values: CDR1 SGHRS, CDR2 YFSETQ. V was clipped by 7 bases and J by 5 bases, with 19 bases between them. The CDR3 region has the DNA TGCGCCAGCGCGAGCGGGTTATTATTAGACAATGAGCAGTTCTTC. This codes for CASASGLLLDNEQFF.

J is TRBJ2-1 and V is TRBV6-5; D is ambiguous. The CDR3 contains 15 residues. V dropped 6 bases and J dropped 4 bases, with 16 bases sitting between them. Per the germline V gene, CDR1 is MNHEY and CDR2 is SVGAGI. CDR3: CASSSFETGYNEQFF. CDR3 DNA sequence: TGTGCCAGCAGCTCTTTCGAGACTGGGTACAATGAGCAGTTCTTC.

This chain links TRBV9 with TRBJ2-3; D possibly corresponds to TRBD1 (5 bases). The V gene lost 2 bases and the J gene lost 2 bases, with 9 bases spanning the gap. Looked up from germline, CDR1 is SGDLS and CDR2 is YYNGEE. The length of the CDR3 is 14 residues. CDR3 sequence reads: CASSVTGTTDTQYF. The CDR3 coding sequence is TGTGCCAGCAGCGTCACAGGCACCACAGATACGCAGTATTTT.

The genes are TRBV15 and TRBJ2-2, with unresolved D. Germline assignment: CDR1 LNHNV and CDR2 YYDKDF (reference sequence). The CDR3 runs to 15 residues. Trimming pared 0 bases from V and 7 bases from J, leaving 12 bases between. The CDR3 DNA reads as TGTGCCACCAGCAGAGATCCTGAATCCAACGGGGAGCTGTTTTTT. This encodes CATSRDPESNGELFF.

V is TRBV19 and J is TRBJ1-4, with TRBD1 identical over 7 bases. After removal of 5 bases from V and 7 bases from J, the junction contained 13 bases not matched to a gene. Germline CDR1 reads LNHDA; CDR2 reads SQIVND (reference sequence). The CDR3 is 16 amino acids. As DNA, the CDR3 is TGTGCCAGTAGTGTTGGACAGGCTTCGGGTGGTGAAAAACTGTTTTTT. This sequence encodes CASSVGQASGGEKLFF.

Of note for this clone: Other DNA sequences in this specimen translate into the identical CDR3. The chain is built from TRBV5-1 and TRBJ1-2; the D gene is possibly TRBD1 (5 bases). Trimming removed 0 bases from V and 4 bases from J, with 10 bases in between. CDR1 and CDR2 from the germline V gene are SGHRS and YFSETQ. This CDR3 has 14 residues. The CDR3 reads CASSLGQGAYGYTF. The CDR3 bases are TGCGCCAGCAGCTTGGGGCAGGGAGCCTATGGCTACACCTTC.

Remarks on this clone: The germline gene is not matched at one end of the junction; a read error may be the cause. The V call is TRBV2, the J call TRBJ2-2, with TRBD2 matching over 8 bases. CDR3 size: 16 residues. Germline CDR1 reads SNHLY; CDR2 reads FYNNEI. CDR3 sequence: CASSEVAGKNSGELFF. DNA for the CDR3: TGTGCCAGCAGTGAAGTAGCGGGAAAGAACTCCGGGGAGCTGTTTTTT.

The V and J genes are TRBV5-1 and TRBJ1-5; D is unresolved. V was pared by 2 bases and J by 0 bases, with 6 bases between. The CDR3 is 14 residues long. Germline V CDR1 and CDR2: SGHRS, YFSETQ. The CDR3 region has the DNA TGCGCCAGCAGCTTCGGGAATAGCAATCAGCCCCAGCATTTT. It is translated as CASSFGNSNQPQHF.

This chain connects TRBV28 to TRBJ1-1; a weak D match, TRBD1 (6 bases). In germline, CDR1 is MDHEN, CDR2 SYDVKM. The CDR3 is 13 residues long. The V end was cut by 5 bases, the J end by 9 bases, with 16 bases between. This CDR3 is CASSAPGGGQAFF. The CDR3 coding sequence is TGTGCCAGCAGTGCCCCAGGAGGGGGGCAAGCTTTCTTT. Supplemented by reference TRBV28 and TRBJ1-1, the full variable domain reads DVKVTQSSRYLVKRTGEKVFLECVQDMDHENMFWYRQDPGLGLRLIYFSYDVKMKEKGDIPEGYSVSREKKERFSLILESASTNQTSMYLCASSAPGGGQAFFGQGTRLTVV.

The V call is TRBV5-6, the J call TRBJ1-2; no clear D. CDR3 size: 13 residues. The germline gives CDR1 SGHDT, CDR2 YYEEEE. Trimming stripped 0 bases from V and 1 base from J, with 4 bases between. The CDR3 DNA follows: TGTGCCAGCAGCTTGGAGAATAACTATGGCTACACCTTC. This translates into CASSLENNYGYTF. The whole variable domain, filled in from reference TRBV5-6 and TRBJ1-2, reads DAGVTQSPTHLIKTRGQQVTLRCSPKSGHDTVSWYQQALGQGPQFIFQYYEEEERQRGNFPDRFSGHQFPNYSSELNVNALLLGDSALYLCASSLENNYGYTFGSGTRLTVV.